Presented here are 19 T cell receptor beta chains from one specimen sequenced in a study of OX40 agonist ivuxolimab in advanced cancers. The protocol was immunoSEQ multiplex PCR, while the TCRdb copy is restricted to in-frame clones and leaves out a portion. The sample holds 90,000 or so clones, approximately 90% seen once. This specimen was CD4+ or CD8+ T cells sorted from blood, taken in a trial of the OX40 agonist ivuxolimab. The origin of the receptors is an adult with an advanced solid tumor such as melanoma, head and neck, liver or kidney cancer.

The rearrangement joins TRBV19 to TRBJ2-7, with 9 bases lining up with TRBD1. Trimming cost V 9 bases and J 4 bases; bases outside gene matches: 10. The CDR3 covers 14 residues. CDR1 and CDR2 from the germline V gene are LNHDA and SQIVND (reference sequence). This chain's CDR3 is CASARDRASYEQYF. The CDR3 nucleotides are TGTGCCAGCGCACGGGACAGGGCATCGTACGAGCAGTACTTC.

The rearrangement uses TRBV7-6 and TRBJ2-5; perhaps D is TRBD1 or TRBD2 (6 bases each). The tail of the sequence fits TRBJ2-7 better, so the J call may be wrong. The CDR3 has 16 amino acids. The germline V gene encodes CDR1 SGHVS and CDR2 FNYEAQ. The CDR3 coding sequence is TGTGCCAGCAGCTTAGGTGGTAGAGGGGGGAACTACGAGCAGTACTTC. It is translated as CASSLGGRGGNYEQYF.

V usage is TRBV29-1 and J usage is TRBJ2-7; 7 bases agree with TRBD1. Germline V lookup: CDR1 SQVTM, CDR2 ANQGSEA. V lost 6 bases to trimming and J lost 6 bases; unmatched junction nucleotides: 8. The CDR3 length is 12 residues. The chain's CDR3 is CSVDRSSGEQYF. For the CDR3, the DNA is TGCAGCGTGGACAGGTCTTCTGGCGAGCAGTACTTC.

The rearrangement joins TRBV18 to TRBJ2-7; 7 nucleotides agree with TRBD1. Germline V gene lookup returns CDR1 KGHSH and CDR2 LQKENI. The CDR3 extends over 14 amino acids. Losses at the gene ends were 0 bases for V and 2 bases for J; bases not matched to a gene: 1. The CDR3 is CASSPPGQTYEQYF. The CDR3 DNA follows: TGTGCCAGCTCACCACCGGGACAGACCTACGAGCAGTACTTC.

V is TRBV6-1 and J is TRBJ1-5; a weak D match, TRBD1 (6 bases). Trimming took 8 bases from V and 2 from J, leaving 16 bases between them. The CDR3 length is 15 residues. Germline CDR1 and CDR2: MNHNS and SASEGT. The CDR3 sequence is CASGTGRSGNQPQHF. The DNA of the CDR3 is TGTGCCAGCGGTACAGGGAGATCGGGCAATCAGCCCCAGCATTTT.

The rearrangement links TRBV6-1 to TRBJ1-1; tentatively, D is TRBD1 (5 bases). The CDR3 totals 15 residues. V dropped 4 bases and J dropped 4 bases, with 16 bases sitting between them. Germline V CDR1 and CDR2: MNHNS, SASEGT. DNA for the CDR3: TGTGCCAGCAGTGCGACCGGGACTTCGGGCACTGAAGCTTTCTTT. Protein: CASSATGTSGTEAFF.

CDR3 region: CASSQAYEQYF. The CDR3 coding sequence is TGTGCCAGCAGTCAAGCCTACGAGCAGTACTTC. The chain carries TRBV6-5 and TRBJ2-7; D uncertain. CDR3 length: 11 amino acids. The germline V and J ends were trimmed by 5 bases and 2 bases, with 4 bases remaining between them. The germline gives CDR1 MNHEY, CDR2 SVGAGI.

The CDR3 spells CASSLATQETQYF. The CDR3 nucleotides read TGTGCCAGCAGCTTGGCGACCCAAGAGACCCAGTACTTC. This chain connects TRBV5-4 to TRBJ2-5; no definite D call. V was clipped by 0 bases and J by 1 base, with 4 bases between them. Germline V lookup: CDR1 SGHNT, CDR2 YYREEE (reference sequence). The CDR3 loop spans 13 amino acids.

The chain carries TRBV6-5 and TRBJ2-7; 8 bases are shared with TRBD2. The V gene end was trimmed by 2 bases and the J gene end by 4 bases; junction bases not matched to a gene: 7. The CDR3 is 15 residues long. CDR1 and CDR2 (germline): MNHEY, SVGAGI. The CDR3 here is CASSYGLAVVYEQYF. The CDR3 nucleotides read TGTGCCAGCAGTTACGGACTAGCTGTTGTGTACGAGCAGTACTTC.

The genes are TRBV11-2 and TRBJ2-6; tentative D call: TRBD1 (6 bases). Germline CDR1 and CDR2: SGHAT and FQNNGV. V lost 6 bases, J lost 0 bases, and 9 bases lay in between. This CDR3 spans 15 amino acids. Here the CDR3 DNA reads TGTGCCAGCAGTGGACAGCCCTCTGGGGCCAACGTCCTGACTTTC. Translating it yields CASSGQPSGANVLTF.

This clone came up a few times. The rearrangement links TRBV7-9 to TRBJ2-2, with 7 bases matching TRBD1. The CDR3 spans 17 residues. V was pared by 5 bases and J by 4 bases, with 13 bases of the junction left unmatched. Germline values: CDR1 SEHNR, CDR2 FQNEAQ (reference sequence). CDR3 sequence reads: CASSLGSNRGRTGELFF. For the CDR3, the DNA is TGTGCCAGCAGCCTAGGGAGTAACAGGGGTCGCACCGGGGAGCTGTTTTTT.

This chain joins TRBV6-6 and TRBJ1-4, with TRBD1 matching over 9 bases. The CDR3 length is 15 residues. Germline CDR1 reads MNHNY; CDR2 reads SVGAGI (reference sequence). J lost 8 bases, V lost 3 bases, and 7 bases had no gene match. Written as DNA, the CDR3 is TGTGCCAGCAGTTATCTGGACAGGGGACGGGAAAAACTGTTTTTT. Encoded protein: CASSYLDRGREKLFF.

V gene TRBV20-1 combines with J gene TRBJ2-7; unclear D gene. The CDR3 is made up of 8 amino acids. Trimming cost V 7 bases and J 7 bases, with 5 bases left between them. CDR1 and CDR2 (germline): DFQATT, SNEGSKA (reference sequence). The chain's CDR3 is CSVEEQYF. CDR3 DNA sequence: TGCAGTGTAGAAGAGCAGTACTTC.

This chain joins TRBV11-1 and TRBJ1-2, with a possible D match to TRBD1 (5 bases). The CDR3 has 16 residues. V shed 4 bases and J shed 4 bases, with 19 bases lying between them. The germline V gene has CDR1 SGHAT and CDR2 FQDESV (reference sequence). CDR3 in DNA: TGTGCCAGCAGCTCGTTACAGGCTGGAAAGACCTATGGCTACACCTTC. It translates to CASSSLQAGKTYGYTF.

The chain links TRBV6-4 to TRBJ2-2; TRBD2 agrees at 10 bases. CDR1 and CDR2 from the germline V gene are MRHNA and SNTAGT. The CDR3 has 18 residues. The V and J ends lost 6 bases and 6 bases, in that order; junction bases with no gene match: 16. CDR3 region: CASSERASGSGMSGELFF. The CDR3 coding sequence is TGTGCCAGCAGCGAGCGGGCTAGCGGGAGCGGTATGTCCGGGGAGCTGTTTTTT.

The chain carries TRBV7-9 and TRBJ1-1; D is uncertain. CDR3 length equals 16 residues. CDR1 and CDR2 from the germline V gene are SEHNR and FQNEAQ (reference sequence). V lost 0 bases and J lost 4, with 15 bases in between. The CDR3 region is CASSLAPTNIPTEAFF. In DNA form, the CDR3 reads TGTGCCAGCAGCTTAGCCCCCACCAACATCCCCACTGAAGCTTTCTTT.

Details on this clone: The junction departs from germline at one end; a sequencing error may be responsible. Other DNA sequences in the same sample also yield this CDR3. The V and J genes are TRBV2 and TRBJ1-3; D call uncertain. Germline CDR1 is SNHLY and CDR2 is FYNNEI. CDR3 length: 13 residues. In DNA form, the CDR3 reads TGTGCCAGCAGCGAAGGGTCAGGAAACACCATATATTTT. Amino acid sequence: CASSEGSGNTIYF. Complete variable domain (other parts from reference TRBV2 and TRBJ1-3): EPEVTQTPSHQVTQMGQEVILRCVPISNHLYFYWYRQILGQKVEFLVSFYNNEISEKSEIFDDQFSVERPDGSNFTLKIRSTKLEDSAMYFCASSEGSGNTIYFGEGSWLTVV.

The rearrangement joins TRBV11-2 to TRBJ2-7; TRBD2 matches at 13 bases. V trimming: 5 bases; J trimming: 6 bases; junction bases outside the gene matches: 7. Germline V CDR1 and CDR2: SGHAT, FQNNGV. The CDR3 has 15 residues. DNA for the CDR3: TGTGCCAGCAGCCCTAGGACTAGCGGGAGTAGCGAGCAGTACTTC. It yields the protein CASSPRTSGSSEQYF.

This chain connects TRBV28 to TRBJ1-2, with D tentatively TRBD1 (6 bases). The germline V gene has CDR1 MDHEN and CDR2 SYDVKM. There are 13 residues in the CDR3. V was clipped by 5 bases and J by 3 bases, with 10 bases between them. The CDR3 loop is CASSSGTYYGYTF. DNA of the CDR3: TGTGCCAGCAGTAGCGGGACATACTATGGCTACACCTTC.